This T cell receptor (beta chain) is drawn from a study of immune evolution from preneoplasia to lung adenocarcinoma. This CDR3 has 14 amino acids. CDR1 is MNHEY and CDR2 is SMNVEV in the germline V gene (reference sequence). V dropped 3 bases and J dropped 5 bases, with 11 bases sitting between them. Assay: immunoSEQ multiplex PCR; the TCRdb copy retains only in-frame clones and omits some. The data hold around 6,200 clones, with 80% to 90% observed a single time. This sequence was found in an older donor with lung adenocarcinoma. What was sequenced was FFPE adjacent normal lung tissue. The chain carries TRBV27 and TRBJ1-5; perhaps TRBD1 as D (5 bases). CDR3 nucleotides: TGTGCCAGCAGTTTCGGAGGGGCCGATCAGCCCCAGCATTTT. It is translated as CASSFGGADQPQHF.